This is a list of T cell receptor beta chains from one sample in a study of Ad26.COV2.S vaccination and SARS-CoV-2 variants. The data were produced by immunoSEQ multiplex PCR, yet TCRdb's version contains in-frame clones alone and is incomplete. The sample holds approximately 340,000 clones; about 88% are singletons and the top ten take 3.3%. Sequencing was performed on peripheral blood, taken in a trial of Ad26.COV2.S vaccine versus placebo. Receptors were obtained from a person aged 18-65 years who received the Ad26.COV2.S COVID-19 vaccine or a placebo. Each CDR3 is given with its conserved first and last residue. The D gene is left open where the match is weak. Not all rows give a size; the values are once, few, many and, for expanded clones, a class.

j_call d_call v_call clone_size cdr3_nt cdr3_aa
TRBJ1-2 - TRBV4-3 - TGCGCCAGCAGCCAAAGGGCCCCAAACCAAAATGGCTACACCTTC CASSQRAPNQNGYTF
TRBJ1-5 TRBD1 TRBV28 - TGTGCCAGCAGTTCCCTGGACAGGCGATATCAGCCCCAGCATTTT CASSSLDRRYQPQHF
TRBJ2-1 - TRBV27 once TGTGCCAGCCGAATAACTGACGGTGAGCAGTTCTTC CASRITDGEQFF
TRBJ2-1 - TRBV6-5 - TGTGCCAGCAGTTACTCGGGCGAGCAGTTCTTC CASSYSGEQFF
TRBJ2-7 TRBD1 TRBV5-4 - TGTGCCAGCAGCTTGGGGCAGGGGGCATCCTACGAGCAGTACTTC CASSLGQGASYEQYF
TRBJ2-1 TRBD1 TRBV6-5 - TGTGCCAGCAGGGACAGGGTGAGGTCCTACAATGAGCAGTTCTTC CASRDRVRSYNEQFF
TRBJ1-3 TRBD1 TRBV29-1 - TGCAGCGTTGAAGTCTTGACAGGGGGAAACACCATATATTTT CSVEVLTGGNTIYF
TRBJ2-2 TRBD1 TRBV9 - TGTGCCAGCAGCGCGTCCGGGACAGGTCGATCCACCGGGGAGCTGTTTTTT CASSASGTGRSTGELFF
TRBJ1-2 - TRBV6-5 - TGTGCCAGCAGTTACCCTCACGCCGGGGGTAACTATGGCTACACCTTC CASSYPHAGGNYGYTF
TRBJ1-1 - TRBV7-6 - TGTGCCAGCAGCTCTACCACTGAAAAGACAGGACCTATGAACACTGAAGCTTTCTTT CASSSTTEKTGPMNTEAFF
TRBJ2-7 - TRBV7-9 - TGTGCCAGCAGCGCCGACAGCCGCGAGCAGTACTTC CASSADSREQYF
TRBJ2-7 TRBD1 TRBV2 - TGTGCCACTACAGGGGGTTTAACCTACGAGCAGTACTTC CATTGGLTYEQYF
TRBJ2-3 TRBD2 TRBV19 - TGTGCCAGTAGTCCCTGGACTAGCGCAGATACGCAGTATTTT CASSPWTSADTQYF
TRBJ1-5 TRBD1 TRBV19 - TGTGCCAGTAGTATGGGGACAGGTTATCAGCCCCAGCATTTT CASSMGTGYQPQHF
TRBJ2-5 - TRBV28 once TGTGCCAGTTTCTCGCCCGACAGGGGGCACGGGACTAGCGGCCCGGGGCACGTGGAGACCCAGTACTTC CASFSPDRGHGTSGPGHVETQYF
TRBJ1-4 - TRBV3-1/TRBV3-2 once TGTGCCAGCAGCCATAGGCGAGGGCTAGTAGATGAAAAACTGTTTTTT CASSHRRGLVDEKLFF
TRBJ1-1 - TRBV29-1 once TGCAGCGTGGGTATGGGGGGTGTGGGTACTGAAGCTTTCTTT CSVGMGGVGTEAFF
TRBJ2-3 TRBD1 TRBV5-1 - TGCGCCAGCAGCGGACAGGGGCTCACAGATACGCAGTATTTT CASSGQGLTDTQYF
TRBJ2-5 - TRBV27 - TGTGCCAGCAGTTTATTTGGGACCCAGTACTTC CASSLFGTQYF
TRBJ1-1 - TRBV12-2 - TGTGCAAGTCGCTCGGGACGGTGGAACACTGAAGCTTTCTTT CASRSGRWNTEAFF
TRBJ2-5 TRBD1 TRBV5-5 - TGTGCCAGCAGCTCTAATAGGGGACAGGTGGAGACCCAGTACTTC CASSSNRGQVETQYF
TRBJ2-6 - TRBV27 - TGTGCCAGCAGTTTACGGTTTGGCGGTAGCGGTGGGGCCAACGTCCTGACTTTC CASSLRFGGSGGANVLTF
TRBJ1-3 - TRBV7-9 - TGTGCCAGCAGCTTAGTCAGGGCACAACTGGACACCATATATTTT CASSLVRAQLDTIYF
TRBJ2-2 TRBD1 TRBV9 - TGTGCCAGCAGCGTATTTGGGACAGGGGGAACCGGGGAGCTGTTTTTT CASSVFGTGGTGELFF
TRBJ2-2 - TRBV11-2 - TGTGCCAGCAGCTTCGGTGCGGGTGGGAAGAACACCGGGGAGCTGTTTTTT CASSFGAGGKNTGELFF
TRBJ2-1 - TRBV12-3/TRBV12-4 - TGTGCCAGCAGTTTTGCGGTCTACAATGAGCAGTTCTTC CASSFAVYNEQFF
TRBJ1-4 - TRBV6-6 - TGTGCCAGCAGCCGAGGACGGACCTATGCAACTAATGAAAAACTGTTTTTT CASSRGRTYATNEKLFF
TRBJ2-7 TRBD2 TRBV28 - TGTGCCAGCAGTCAGACAGGGGGGACTAGCGGGAGCTACGAGCAGTACTTC CASSQTGGTSGSYEQYF
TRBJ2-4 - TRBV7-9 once TGTGCCAGCCCCACCAAGGGGGTGGCCAAAAACATTCAGTACTTC CASPTKGVAKNIQYF
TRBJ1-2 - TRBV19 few TGTGCCAGTCCCCCTGGAGGAGGACCTCGCTACACCTTC CASPPGGGPRYTF
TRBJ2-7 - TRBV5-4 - TGTGCCAGCAGCTTGGCCATGCAGAATCCCTACGAGCAGTACTTC CASSLAMQNPYEQYF
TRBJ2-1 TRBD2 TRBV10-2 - TGCGCCAGCAGTGGCGGGGGATTTCGGGGTGCTGGGCAGTTCTTC CASSGGGFRGAGQFF
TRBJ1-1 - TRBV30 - TGTGCCTGGAGCCACGGGGAGGACACTGAAGCTTTCTTT CAWSHGEDTEAFF
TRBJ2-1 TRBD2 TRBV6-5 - TGTGCCAGCAGTTTCAGCGGGGGGTCCTACAATGAGCAGTTCTTC CASSFSGGSYNEQFF
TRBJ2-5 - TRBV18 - TGTGCCAGCTCACCACCATCGGGGCAAGAGACCCAGTACTTC CASSPPSGQETQYF
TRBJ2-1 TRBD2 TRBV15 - TGTGCCACCAGCAGAGATGTCCGAAGACTAGCGGACAATGAGCAGTTCTTC CATSRDVRRLADNEQFF
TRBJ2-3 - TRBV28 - TGTGCCAGCATTTCCTACAGCACAGATACGCAGTATTTT CASISYSTDTQYF
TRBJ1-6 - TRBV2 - TGTGCCAGCAGGCAATTCAGCTCCTATAATTCACCCCTCCACTTT CASRQFSSYNSPLHF
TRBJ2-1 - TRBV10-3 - TGTGCCATCAACCAGGGGGGCCCACAGCGAACGTACAATGAGCAGTTCTTC CAINQGGPQRTYNEQFF
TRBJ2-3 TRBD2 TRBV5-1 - TGCGCCAGCAGCGAGCTGACTAGCGGGGTGGAAGATACGCAGTATTTT CASSELTSGVEDTQYF
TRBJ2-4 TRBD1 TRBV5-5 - TGTGCCAGCAGCTTCGCAGGGGGCAACATTCAGTACTTC CASSFAGGNIQYF
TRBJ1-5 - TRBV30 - TGTGCCTGGAGTGCGGGGAATCAGCCCCAGCATTTT CAWSAGNQPQHF
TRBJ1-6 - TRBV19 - TGTGCCAGTAGTATTGTACCGGGGGATAATTCACCCCTCCACTTT CASSIVPGDNSPLHF
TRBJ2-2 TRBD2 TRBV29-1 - TGCATAGCTAGCGGGGGCACCGGGGAGCTGTTTTTT CIASGGTGELFF
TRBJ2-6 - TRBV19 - TGTGCCAGTAGTATCAGTCTGGTTACCGGGGCCAACGTCCTGACTTTC CASSISLVTGANVLTF
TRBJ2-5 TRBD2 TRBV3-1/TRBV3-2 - TGTGCCAGCACCTCGGGCGGGGGGGCCCGCGAGACCCAGTACTTC CASTSGGGARETQYF
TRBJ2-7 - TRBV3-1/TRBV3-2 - TGTGCCAGCAGCGGTCGTGCTACCTACGAGCAGTACTTC CASSGRATYEQYF
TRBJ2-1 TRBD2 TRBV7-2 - TGTGCCAGCAGCCTGATGACTAGCGGGAGAACGAATGAGCAGTTCTTC CASSLMTSGRTNEQFF
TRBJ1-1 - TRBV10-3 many TGTGCCACCACTCTGGGGGGGATGAACACTGAAGCTTTCTTT CATTLGGMNTEAFF
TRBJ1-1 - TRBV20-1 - TGCAGTGCTATGGGGAACACTGAAGCTTTCTTT CSAMGNTEAFF
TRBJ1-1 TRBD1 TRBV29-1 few TGCAGCGTTTCGACAGGGTTCACTGAAGCTTTCTTT CSVSTGFTEAFF
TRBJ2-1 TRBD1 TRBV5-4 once TGTGCCAGCAGCAGACAGGGGAGCTCCTACAATGAGCAGTTCTTC CASSRQGSSYNEQFF
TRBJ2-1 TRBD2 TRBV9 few TGTGCCACCTCCAGGGACATTCTAGCGGGAGAAGGCTACAATGAGCAGTTCTTC CATSRDILAGEGYNEQFF
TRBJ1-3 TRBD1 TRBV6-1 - TGTGCCAGCAGTGCACCCGGGACAGCCTCTGGAAACACCATATATTTT CASSAPGTASGNTIYF
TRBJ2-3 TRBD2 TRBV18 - TGTGCCAGCTCACCAAAACTAGCGGGGGAAGATACGCAGTATTTT CASSPKLAGEDTQYF
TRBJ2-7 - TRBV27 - TGTGCCAGCAGTTTAGTGTCGGGTCGACATACCTACGAGCAGTACTTC CASSLVSGRHTYEQYF